The next 25 T cell receptor beta chains were all read from a single sample in a study of T cell repertoires in cytomegalovirus infection. These receptors' antigens are unknown. Using its own MiXCR run on the reads, TCRdb lists one record per CDR3 protein. The profile shows roughly 990,000 distinct CDR3 sequences, roughly 30% of them singletons. Sequenced here: cultured CD8+ T cells from PBMCs, sampled from culture after CMV antigen stimulation. Receptors originate from a human donor in good health (CMV status not recorded). Some clones in this sample may be carry-over from other donors' samples.

This clonotype was seen only a few times. The chain combines TRBV2 with TRBJ1-1; the match to TRBD1 covers 8 bases. Germline CDR1 and CDR2: SNHLY and FYNNEI. The CDR3 spans 13 residues. The V and J ends lost 7 bases and 2 bases, in that order; junction bases with no gene match: 3. The CDR3, as DNA: TGTGCCAGCACCGGGACAGGTAACACTGAAGCTTTCTTT. Encoded protein: CASTGTGNTEAFF.

The chain employs TRBV6-5 and TRBJ2-1; a weak D match, TRBD2 (6 bases). The CDR3 sequence is 17 residues long. The V and J ends lost 2 bases and 2 bases respectively, with 16 bases between them. Germline values: CDR1 MNHEY, CDR2 SVGAGI. CDR3 DNA: TGTGCCAGCAGTTACACCGCCCTCCCGGGGGCCTACAATGAGCAGTTCTTC. Its protein is CASSYTALPGAYNEQFF.

A remark on this clonotype: The junction departs from the called germline gene at one end, perhaps through a read error. The chain recombines TRBV7-6 with TRBJ2-1; D is undetermined. Per germline, CDR1 SGHVS and CDR2 FNYEAQ. This CDR3 region has 9 residues. The CDR3, as DNA: TGTGTCAGCAGTCCTGAGCAGTTCTTC. It is translated as CVSSPEQFF.

The CDR3 spells CASSLGDRGHSNGYTF. In nucleotides, the CDR3 is TGTGCCAGCAGCTTAGGGGACAGGGGGCATTCGAATGGCTACACCTTC. The rearrangement joins TRBV13 to TRBJ1-2, with 11 bases matching TRBD1. This CDR3 region has 16 residues. Germline V gives CDR1 PRHDT, CDR2 FYEKMQ (reference sequence). V lost 0 bases and J lost 6; bases outside the gene matches: 6.

This clonotype was observed a few times. The chain employs TRBV6-5 and TRBJ2-7, with D possibly TRBD2 on 5 matching bases. The germline V gene encodes CDR1 MNHEY and CDR2 SVGAGI. The V end was cut by 6 bases, the J end by 0 bases, with 12 bases between. The CDR3 runs to 14 residues. The CDR3 loop is CASRPTRSSYEQYV. CDR3 in DNA: TGTGCCAGCAGACCCACTAGGAGCTCCTACGAGCAGTACGTC.

The chain uses TRBV5-5 and TRBJ2-2; 7 positions agree with TRBD1. The CDR3 has 20 residues. Germline loops: CDR1 SGHKS, CDR2 YYEKEE (reference sequence). Unmatched junction bases numbered 14, after V lost 0 bases and J lost 0 bases. CDR3 coding DNA: TGTGCCAGCAGCTTGGCTGATTGGGGACAGATTATCGCGAACACCGGGGAGCTGTTTTTT. Amino acid sequence: CASSLADWGQIIANTGELFF.

This clonotype was recorded once. With a much larger clone just one base away, this may be a read error. The genes are TRBV7-8 and TRBJ1-1; 7 nucleotides agree with TRBD1. Germline-derived CDR1 and CDR2 are SGHVS and FQNEAQ. This CDR3 region has 14 residues. The CDR3 loop is CAGSARDRNTEAFF. CDR3 in DNA: TGTGCCGGCAGCGCTCGGGACAGGAACACTGAAGCTTTCTTT.

This clonotype was detected ten times or more. The chain recombines TRBV28 with TRBJ1-6; possibly TRBD1 for D (5 bases). The germline V gene encodes CDR1 MDHEN and CDR2 SYDVKM. The ends were cut back, 1 base at V and 0 bases at J, with 10 bases in the middle. The CDR3 spans 17 residues. The CDR3: CASSLSLDSSYNSPLHF. As DNA, the CDR3 is TGTGCCAGCAGTTTATCCCTCGACAGCTCCTATAATTCACCCCTCCACTTT.

The chain is built from TRBV4-3 and TRBJ2-3; D gene uncertain. With 0 bases removed from V and 5 bases from J, the gap between germline ends came to 21 bases. Germline lookup yields CDR1 LGHNA and CDR2 YSLEER. CDR3 size: 18 residues. The CDR3 reads CASSQDVRPGGVGDTQYF. The CDR3, as DNA: TGCGCCAGCAGCCAAGATGTACGACCGGGTGGGGTAGGAGATACGCAGTATTTT.

The rearrangement joins TRBV18 to TRBJ1-4, with D possibly matching TRBD1 (5 bases). CDR3 length equals 16 residues. V lost 3 bases to trimming and J lost 0 bases, with 11 bases between them. Germline V lookup: CDR1 KGHSH, CDR2 LQKENI. CDR3 bases: TGTGCCAGCTCACCGGGAGGGGCAGCAACTAATGAAAAACTGTTTTTT. Translated, it gives CASSPGGAATNEKLFF.

V and J are TRBV15 and TRBJ1-3; TRBD1 matches at 10 bases. Germline CDR1 reads LNHNV; CDR2 reads YYDKDF (reference sequence). Trimming removed 3 bases from V and 0 bases from J; junction bases left unmatched: 5. The CDR3 consists of 17 residues. As DNA, the CDR3 is TGTGCCACCAGCAGTGGACAGGGGGTCTTCTCTGGAAACACCATATATTTT. This translates into CATSSGQGVFSGNTIYF.

This clonotype was observed a few times. The chain has TRBV10-3 and TRBJ2-7; 7 nucleotides line up with TRBD1. The CDR3 sequence is 13 residues long. Germline lookup yields CDR1 ENHRY and CDR2 SYGVKD. The junction had 9 bases not matched to a gene; V was cut back by 6 bases and J by 7 bases. This CDR3 is CAIRIGRGWEQYF. DNA of the CDR3: TGTGCCATCAGGATTGGCAGGGGGTGGGAGCAGTACTTC.

The sample holds many counts of this clonotype. CDR3 protein: CASSSGGEQYF. The CDR3 DNA is TGTGCCAGCAGTTCTGGGGGGGAGCAGTACTTC. V usage is TRBV12-3 or TRBV12-4 and J usage is TRBJ2-7, with D maybe TRBD2 (6 bases). Trimming shortened V by 4 bases and J by 7 bases, and 8 bases separated the two germline ends. The CDR3 runs 11 residues.

This clonotype was seen only a few times. This chain links TRBV11-2 with TRBJ1-1; possible D gene TRBD1, 5 bases. Germline-derived CDR1 and CDR2 are SGHAT and FQNNGV. The CDR3 is made up of 16 amino acids. Between the trimmed V and J ends, which lost 1 base and 3 bases, there was a span of 15 bases. CDR3 region: CASSLGWDEPDTEAFF. The CDR3 nucleotides are TGTGCCAGCAGCTTAGGCTGGGACGAACCGGACACTGAAGCTTTCTTT.

This clonotype is a singleton in its sample. The chain uses TRBV6-8 and TRBJ1-4; D call uncertain. Trimming stripped 10 bases from V and 6 bases from J, with 33 bases between. CDR1 is MNHGY, CDR2 SAAAGT, per germline. The CDR3 consists of 19 residues. Here the CDR3 DNA reads TGTGCCAACAGACCCCGAGCCCATCCATGGGGAGGGTTAGATGAAAAACTGTTTTTT. Its translation is CANRPRAHPWGGLDEKLFF.

This chain links TRBV2 with TRBJ2-2, with TRBD1 identical over 8 bases. The V gene's germline CDR1 is SNHLY and CDR2 FYNNEI. V dropped 4 bases and J dropped 0; count of bases not matched to a gene: 4. The CDR3 contains 16 residues. This chain's CDR3 is CASSVGTGSNTGELFF. DNA for the CDR3: TGTGCCAGCAGTGTTGGGACAGGATCGAACACCGGGGAGCTGTTTTTT.

This clonotype has a handful of counts. The gene calls are TRBV7-8 and TRBJ1-5, with TRBD1 matching over 8 bases. CDR1 is SGHVS, CDR2 FQNEAQ, per germline. J lost 4 bases, V lost 4 bases, and 6 bases had no gene match. The CDR3 has 15 residues. The CDR3 is CASSSRGQANQPQHF. The CDR3 nucleotides are TGTGCCAGCAGCTCACGGGGACAGGCGAATCAGCCCCAGCATTTT.

This chain joins TRBV27 and TRBJ1-1; D unclear. Germline lookup yields CDR1 MNHEY and CDR2 SMNVEV (reference sequence). The CDR3 runs to 13 residues. The germline V and J ends were trimmed by 5 bases and 6 bases, with 13 bases remaining between them. The CDR3 DNA sequence: TGTGCCAGCAGTCCCGACCCACACGCTGAAGCTTTCTTT. Amino acids: CASSPDPHAEAFF.

This chain connects TRBV6-1 to TRBJ1-1; D possibly corresponds to TRBD1 (5 bases). The CDR3 has 13 amino acids. Between the trimmed V and J ends, which lost 7 bases and 5 bases, there was a span of 14 bases. Germline assignment: CDR1 MNHNS and CDR2 SASEGT. The CDR3 nucleotides are TGTGCCAGCAACCTGTGGGGCGAGACTGAAGCTTTCTTT. Its translation: CASNLWGETEAFF.

This clonotype was found a few times. CDR3 region: CASSIAGDYGYTF. CDR3 DNA sequence: TGTGCCAGTAGTATAGCAGGGGACTATGGCTACACCTTC. This rearrangement joins TRBV19 to TRBJ1-2, with D possibly being TRBD1 (6 bases). This CDR3 spans 13 amino acids. Trimming left V 1 base short and J 3 bases short, with 6 bases between. CDR1 and CDR2 from the germline V gene are LNHDA and SQIVND (reference sequence).

This chain joins TRBV7-2 and TRBJ1-3; D is uncertain. Germline V gene data show CDR1 as SGHTA and CDR2 as FQGNSA. CDR3 length equals 17 residues. Trimming cost V 8 bases and J 2 bases, with 22 bases left between them. This chain's CDR3 is CASLNLLGDRTGNTIYF. CDR3 DNA sequence: TGTGCCAGCCTTAACCTCCTGGGTGATCGAACTGGAAACACCATATATTTT.

The chain uses TRBV20-1 and TRBJ2-2, with 9 bases aligning to TRBD2. The V and J ends lost 3 bases and 3 bases, in that order; junction bases with no gene match: 5. CDR3 length: 15 amino acids. From germline, CDR1 is DFQATT and CDR2 SNEGSKA (reference sequence). In DNA, the CDR3 is TGCAGTGCTAGGCCAGCGGGGGGTTACACCGGGGAGCTGTTTTTT. Amino acids: CSARPAGGYTGELFF.

Many counts were recorded for this clonotype. The chain employs TRBV7-6 and TRBJ2-3; D could derive from TRBD1 or TRBD2 (5 bases each). The V gene lost 0 bases and the J gene lost 0 bases, with 7 bases spanning the gap. The CDR3 extends over 15 amino acids. Germline-derived CDR1 and CDR2 are SGHVS and FNYEAQ. Here the CDR3 DNA reads TGTGCCAGCAGCTTAGCTGGGGGTAGCACAGATACGCAGTATTTT. Protein sequence: CASSLAGGSTDTQYF.

This clonotype was counted only a few times. The gene calls are TRBV6-1 and TRBJ2-1, with 12 bases aligning to TRBD1. Germline CDR1 is MNHNS and CDR2 is SASEGT. With 5 bases clipped from V and 8 bases from J, the junction kept 7 bases outside the gene matches. This CDR3 spans 15 amino acids. The CDR3 bases are TGTGCCAGCAGTCCGGTTGGGACAGGGGGCGATGAGCAGTTCTTC. Translation gives CASSPVGTGGDEQFF.

This clonotype appeared many times. This chain joins TRBV7-6 and TRBJ2-7; 9 bases map to TRBD2. The CDR3 is 15 amino acids. CDR1 and CDR2 (germline): SGHVS, FNYEAQ. The V segment lost 7 bases and the J segment 5 bases; nucleotides outside the gene matches: 12. DNA for the CDR3: TGTGCCAGCACCCTCTTAGCGGGGGCCCGAGACGAGCAGTACTTC. As protein: CASTLLAGARDEQYF. Looking up the rest from reference TRBV7-6 and TRBJ2-7 gives the full variable domain: GAGVSQSPRYKVTKRGQDVALRCDPISGHVSLYWYRQALGQGPEFLTYFNYEAQQDKSGLPNDRFSAERPEGSISTLTIQRTEQRDSAMYRCASTLLAGARDEQYFGPGTRLTVT.